The entry below describes one TCR beta chain. The source material, RNA transcripts, was used to amplify TCR beta CDR3 regions. Using the HTBI primer set, a first-round RT-PCR was run on the TCR CDR3. In TCRdb, the multiplex PCR reads were re-called with MiXCR into one record per CDR3 protein. In the table there are approximately 610,000 distinct CDR3 sequences, about a sixth of which are singletons. This CDR3 has 13 residues. Deletions cut 11 bases from V and 8 bases from J, with 16 bases between. CDR1 and CDR2 (germline): MDHEN, SYDVKM. These data come from a study of T cells in Graves' hyperthyroidism and ophthalmopathy. When ophthalmopathy did not progress within 18 months, Graves' hyperthyroidism was considered stable.

The TCR originated in a woman between 18 and 30 years old with Graves' hyperthyroidism. The sequencing sample was made of blood. The chain couples TRBV28 to TRBJ1-6, with D perhaps TRBD1 (5 bases). CDR3 bases: TGTGCCGGGGCGGGAGGGGCCTATTCACCCCTCCACTTT. As protein: CAGAGGAYSPLHF.